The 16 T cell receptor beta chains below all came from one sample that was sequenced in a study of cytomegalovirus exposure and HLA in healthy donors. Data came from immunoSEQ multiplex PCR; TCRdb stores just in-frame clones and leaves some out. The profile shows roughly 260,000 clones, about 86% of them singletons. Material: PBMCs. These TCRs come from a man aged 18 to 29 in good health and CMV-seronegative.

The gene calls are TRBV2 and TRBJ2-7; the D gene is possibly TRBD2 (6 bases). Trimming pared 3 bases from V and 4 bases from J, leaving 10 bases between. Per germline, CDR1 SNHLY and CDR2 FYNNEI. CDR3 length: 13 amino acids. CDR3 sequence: CASSEYSGYEQYF. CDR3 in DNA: TGTGCCAGCAGTGAGTATAGCGGTTACGAGCAGTACTTC.

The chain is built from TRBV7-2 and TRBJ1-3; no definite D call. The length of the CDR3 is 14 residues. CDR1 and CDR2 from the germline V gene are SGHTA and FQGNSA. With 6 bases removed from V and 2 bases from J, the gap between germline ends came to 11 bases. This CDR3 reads CASSPSFTGNTIYF. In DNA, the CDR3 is TGTGCCAGCAGTCCGTCGTTTACTGGAAACACCATATATTTT.

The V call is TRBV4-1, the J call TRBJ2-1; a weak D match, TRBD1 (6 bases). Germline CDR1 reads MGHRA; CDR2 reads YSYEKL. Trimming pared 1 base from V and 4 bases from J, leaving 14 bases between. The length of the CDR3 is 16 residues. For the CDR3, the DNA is TGCGCCAGCAGCCAAGTCGGCAGGGGAAGGTACAATGAGCAGTTCTTC. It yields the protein CASSQVGRGRYNEQFF.

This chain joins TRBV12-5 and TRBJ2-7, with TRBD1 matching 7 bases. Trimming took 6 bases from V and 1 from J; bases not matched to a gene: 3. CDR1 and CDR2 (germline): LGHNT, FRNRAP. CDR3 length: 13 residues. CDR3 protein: CASGGQRSYEQYF. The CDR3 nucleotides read TGTGCTAGTGGGGGACAGAGGTCCTACGAGCAGTACTTC.

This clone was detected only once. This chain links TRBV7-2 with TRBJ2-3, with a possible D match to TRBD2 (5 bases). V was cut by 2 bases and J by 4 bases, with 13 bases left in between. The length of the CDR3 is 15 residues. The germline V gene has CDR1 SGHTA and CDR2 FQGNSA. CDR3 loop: CASSLLRTAPDTQYF. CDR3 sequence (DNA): TGTGCCAGCAGCTTACTGCGGACTGCACCAGATACGCAGTATTTT.

The CDR3 nucleotides are TGCGCCAGCAGCGACGGACAGGGGGTGCAGTATTTT. It translates to CASSDGQGVQYF. This rearrangement joins TRBV5-1 to TRBJ2-3, with 10 bases fitting TRBD1. CDR3 length: 12 residues. Looked up from germline, CDR1 is SGHRS and CDR2 is YFSETQ. Unmatched junction bases numbered 4, after V lost 4 bases and J lost 11 bases. The full variable domain, in which reference TRBV5-1 and TRBJ2-3 provide the parts outside the CDR3, is KAGVTQTPRYLIKTRGQQVTLSCSPISGHRSVSWYQQTPGQGLQFLFEYFSETQRNKGNFPGRFSGRQFSNSRSEMNVSTLELGDSALYLCASSDGQGVQYFGPGTRLTVL.

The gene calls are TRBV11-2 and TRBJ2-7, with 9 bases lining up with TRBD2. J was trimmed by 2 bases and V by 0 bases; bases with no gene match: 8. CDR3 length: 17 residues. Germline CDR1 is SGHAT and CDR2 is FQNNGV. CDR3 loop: CASSLDESAGGPYEQYF. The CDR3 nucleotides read TGTGCCAGCAGCTTAGATGAGTCGGCGGGAGGGCCCTACGAGCAGTACTTC. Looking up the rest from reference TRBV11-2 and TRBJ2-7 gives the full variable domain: EAGVAQSPRYKIIEKRQSVAFWCNPISGHATLYWYQQILGQGPKLLIQFQNNGVVDDSQLPKDRFSAERLKGVDSTLKIQPAKLEDSAVYLCASSLDESAGGPYEQYFGPGTRLTVT.

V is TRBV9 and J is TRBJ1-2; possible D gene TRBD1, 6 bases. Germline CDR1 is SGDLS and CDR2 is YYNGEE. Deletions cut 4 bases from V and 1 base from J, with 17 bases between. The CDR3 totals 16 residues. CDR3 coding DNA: TGTGCCAGCAGCCCAGGGACACTCACTCATAACTATGGCTACACCTTC. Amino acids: CASSPGTLTHNYGYTF.

CDR3: CASSLEGTGTEQYF. The CDR3 DNA reads TGTGCCAGCAGCTTAGAAGGGACAGGGACCGAGCAGTACTTC. The rearrangement joins TRBV7-2 to TRBJ2-7; 9 bases are shared with TRBD1. The CDR3 has 14 amino acids. V trimming: 1 base; J trimming: 6 bases; junction bases outside the gene matches: 4. Looked up from germline, CDR1 is SGHTA and CDR2 is FQGNSA.

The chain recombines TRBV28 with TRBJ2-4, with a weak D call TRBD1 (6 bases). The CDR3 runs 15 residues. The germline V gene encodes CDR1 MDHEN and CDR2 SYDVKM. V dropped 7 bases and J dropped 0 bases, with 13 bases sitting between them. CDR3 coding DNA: TGTGCCAGCAACTCAGGGGAGAGAGCCAAAAACATTCAGTACTTC. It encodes CASNSGERAKNIQYF.

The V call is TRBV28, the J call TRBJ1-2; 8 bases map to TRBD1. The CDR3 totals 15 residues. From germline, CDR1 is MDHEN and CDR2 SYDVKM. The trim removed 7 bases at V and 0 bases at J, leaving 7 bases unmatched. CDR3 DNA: TGTGCCAGCACCGTGAGGACAGGGACTAACTATGGCTACACCTTC. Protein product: CASTVRTGTNYGYTF.

CDR3: CASSESLGSGYGYTF. The CDR3 DNA reads TGTGCCAGCAGTGAGTCCCTCGGGTCTGGATATGGCTACACCTTC. The chain carries TRBV25-1 and TRBJ1-2; D ambiguous. From germline, CDR1 is MGHDK and CDR2 SYGVNS. V gave up 3 bases and J gave up 5 bases, with 16 bases separating them. This CDR3 contains 15 residues.

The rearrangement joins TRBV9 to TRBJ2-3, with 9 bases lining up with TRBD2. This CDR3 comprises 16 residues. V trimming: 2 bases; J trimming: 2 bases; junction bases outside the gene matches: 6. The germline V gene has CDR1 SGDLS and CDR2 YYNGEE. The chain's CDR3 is CASSVTSGFYTDTQYF. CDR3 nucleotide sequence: TGTGCCAGCAGCGTGACTAGCGGTTTCTACACAGATACGCAGTATTTT.

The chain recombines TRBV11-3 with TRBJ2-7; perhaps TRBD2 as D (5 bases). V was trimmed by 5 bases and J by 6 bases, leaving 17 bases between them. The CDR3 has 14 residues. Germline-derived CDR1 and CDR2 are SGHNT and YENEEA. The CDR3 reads CASSLTGPEGEQYF. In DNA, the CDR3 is TGTGCCAGCAGCCTAACCGGCCCCGAGGGCGAGCAGTACTTC.

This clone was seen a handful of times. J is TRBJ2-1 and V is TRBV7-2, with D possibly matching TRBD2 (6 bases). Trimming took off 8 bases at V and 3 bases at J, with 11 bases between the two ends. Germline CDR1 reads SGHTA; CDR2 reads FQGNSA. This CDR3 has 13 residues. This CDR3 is CASGPRGYNEQFF. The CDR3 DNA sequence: TGTGCCAGCGGGCCGCGGGGCTACAATGAGCAGTTCTTC.

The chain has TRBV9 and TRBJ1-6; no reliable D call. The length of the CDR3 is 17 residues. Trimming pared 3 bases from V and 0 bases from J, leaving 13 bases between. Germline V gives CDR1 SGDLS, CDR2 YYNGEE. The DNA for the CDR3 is TGTGCCAGCAGCGAACGGACGGGAAGCTCCTATAATTCACCCCTCCACTTT. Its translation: CASSERTGSSYNSPLHF.